This T cell receptor beta chain was retrieved from a study of cytomegalovirus exposure and HLA in healthy donors (dated by TCRdb to 2016 to 2017). Regarding the study in general: An earlier analysis of roughly 500 of the donors reported roughly 300 Gb of sequence data and about 120 million unique TCR beta sequences obtained from around 180 million T cells. Across 300 to 500 genotyped donors of the cohort, an average of about 250,000 unique TCR beta nucleotide sequences per donor were sequenced, and roughly 20% of those sequences were non-productive. A separate validation cohort of about 110 different subjects was used in addition to the roughly 700-subject first cohort. In an earlier analysis of roughly 580 of the donors, high-throughput TCR beta sequencing was used to judge whether each TCR beta V gene segment behaved as functional or pseudogenic. Donor age, sex, ethnicity and CMV serostatus were collected together with the repertoire data. Typing coverage differed by locus: A, B, C, DRB1 and DQB1 were typed in roughly 629-640 donors, DQA1 in about 500, DPA1 in nearly 610, and DPB1 in 472. HLA typing covered class I and class II loci at four-digit resolution. About 280 gigabases of sequencing data and approximately 85 million unique TCR sequences were included in an early release covering roughly 700 HLA-typed donors. Genome-wide SNP genotypes for about three fifths of the roughly 700 donors were used in a later genetic analysis, which treated that subset as a discovery cohort. In the later analysis, no new phenotypic data were used to find candidate immune exposures; instead, reliance was placed on TCR beta sequences and their occurrence across donors. In a later analysis, previously published TCR beta repertoires from 666 donors were re-analyzed and high-resolution HLA genotyping was added so that TCR occurrence patterns could be studied. The genetic ancestry cluster associated with self-reported Caucasian donors included about 81% of the roughly 400 genotyped donors. All discovery cohort repertoires had been generated on a single sequencing platform. Five DR-DQ haplotypes were handled as single units for association and clustering because linkage in the cohort was strong. Using immunosequencing, the study profiled T cell repertoires from about 610 subjects and related those repertoires to cytomegalovirus serostatus. To predict cytomegalovirus infection status, the study brought together high-throughput TCR immunosequencing, statistical association of individual TCRs with disease status, and machine learning. The aim of the study was to test whether cataloging public T cell receptors could identify signatures of past pathogen exposure.

CDR1 and CDR2 are drawn from the germline V gene: MNHEY, SVGAGI. The CDR3 runs 14 amino acids, cysteine and phenylalanine included. The kept DNA is CDR3 alone, 42 bases in frame from the first base. Overall results and qualifications from the work: Strong co-occurrence of HLA alleles, especially DR and DQ, made assigning TCR associations to individual alleles difficult. Most TCR sequences were observed very rarely across donors, whereas some public TCRs were present in many individuals. The classifier was reported to diagnose cytomegalovirus status with high specificity and sensitivity in both the original and validation cohorts. A few of the identified cytomegalovirus-associated TCR beta chains were confirmed in vitro to be specific for cytomegalovirus antigens. The authors suggested that the approach could potentially be extended to other disease states and immunological phenotypes. A group of highly shared sequence variants was considered likely to be a technical artifact of the sequencing pipeline. The presence/absence analyses assumed that sequencing depth was roughly uniform across donors, and that assumption may not be true. A later analysis associated 16,951 TCR beta sequences with specific HLA alleles at a false discovery rate of 0.05. In a later analysis, HLA-associated TCR beta chains were found to be more clonally expanded and to have lower generation probabilities than equally common non-associated chains. Linkage disequilibrium might explain the correlated functional status among segregating V segments, but an unknown experimental factor could not be ruled out. A further reported finding was that TCR beta sequences accurately predicted the HLA-A and HLA-B alleles for most subjects in the first cohort. The only immune exposure information available for the cohort was CMV serostatus. Broadly in line with IMGT annotations, most TCR beta V segments showed up in productive rearrangements about 90% or about 30% of the time in an earlier analysis of 450 to 600 of the donors. In a later analysis, several top co-occurrence clusters were reported to appear linked to parvovirus B19, influenza, CMV and Epstein-Barr virus. A later genetic analysis reported fewer N-insertions in productive TCRs among donors in an Asian-associated ancestry cluster than the approximately 670-donor mean. Most CMV-associated TCR beta chains appeared to be HLA-restricted in a later analysis, and the HLA associations seemed to be driven largely by CMV exposure. This cohort had only TCR beta chains sequenced, and the lack of alpha or paired-chain data limited which features could be detected. According to a later analysis, TCR association rates differed among HLA loci, with DRB1 alleles showing the most associated TCRs and HLA-C alleles showing the fewest. V-gene and J-gene trimming of TCR beta chains was associated with a missense DCLRE1C variant in a later genetic analysis, and the association was replicated in an independent cohort. Because some donors lacked HLA typing at each locus, the association tests relied only on the typed subset. The earlier analysis of approximately 560 of the donors excluded roughly 16 rarely observed V segments, including chromosome 9 orphons, because counts were too low. Some IMGT-functional V segments, including TRBV6-2 and TRBV6-3, could not be distinguished by the 87-base-pair reads and were therefore excluded. A total of 150 or so TCR beta chains were listed by the study as associated with cytomegalovirus.

In total, more than 500 healthy bone marrow donors made up the cohort. Cohort members were all nominally healthy when sampled, although unrecorded immune exposures were likely present. The donor tested CMV seropositive and was one of the 289 seropositive cohort members. A peripheral blood sample was provided by each donor, and peripheral blood mononuclear cells were used for TCR beta sequencing. Genomic DNA extraction from the blood cell samples was performed with the Qiagen DNeasy Blood Extraction Kit. Remarks on this clone: Its antigen target is currently unknown. There are no base qualities to consult, and no much larger clone falls within one base.

The library was prepared using the immunoSEQ multiplex PCR assay. For the multiplex PCR, a mixture combining 60 forward primers for TCR Vbeta segments and 13 reverse primers for TCR Jbeta segments was used. The CDR3 region of rearranged TCR beta genes was amplified from genomic DNA by a multiplex PCR assay. On the Illumina HiSeq System, the amplified TCR beta libraries were sequenced as 87-base-pair reads. In the source study's methods: In a later analysis, roughly 80 million unique TCR beta chains were counted across the roughly 670 repertoires, and around 11 million of these chains were shared by at least two donors. To remove PCR and sequencing errors, raw reads were error-corrected and collapsed into unique sequences using a nearest-neighbor algorithm that merged closely related sequences. V, D and J gene segments were assigned by aligning CDR3 sequences to IMGT reference sequences. Each retained sequence needed at least a six-nucleotide match to both a V gene segment and a J gene segment. A rearrangement was called productive if the CDR3 had no stop codons and remained in frame with V and J, and every other rearrangement was called non-productive. CDR3 was defined according to IMGT convention as the region running from the second conserved V-encoded cysteine to the conserved J-encoded phenylalanine. The earlier analysis of fewer than 700 of the donors excluded sequences that lacked an unambiguous match to a single V gene segment. An earlier analysis of 450 to 650 of the donors called V segments functional above 56.7% productive rearrangements and segregating when the between-donor standard deviation exceeded 5%. A statistical classification framework was built for diagnosing cytomegalovirus status from the catalog of TCR beta chain sequences. V and J gene assignment, in a later analysis, came from comparing TCR nucleotide sequences with IMGT/GENE-DB human TR gene sequences. A later analysis assigned CDR3 sequences and most-parsimonious VDJ recombination scenarios with the TCRdist pipeline. In a later analysis, each TCR beta chain was defined by its CDR3 amino acid sequence together with its V-gene family, and reads lacking a unique V-gene family were excluded. To address suspected cross-contamination and a sequencing artifact, a later analysis removed 450 to 700 highly shared, low-generation-probability nucleotide sequences. In a later analysis, a clonal expansion index was calculated for each public chain from normalized within-repertoire ranks of inferred template counts. A later analysis computed generation probabilities with a VDJ recombination model fitted to out-of-frame rearrangements, and checked the results against IGoR. A later analysis scored TCR-TCR, TCR-HLA and TCR-CMV co-occurrence with hypergeometric tests, applying a repertoire-size bias correction to TCR pairs. In a later analysis, false discovery rates were estimated by permuting HLA or CMV assignments 20 times. In a later analysis, co-occurring TCRs were grouped using DBSCAN, and TCRdist sequence similarity was added for clustering within HLA-allele-positive subsets. Repertoires with fewer than 30,000 or more than 120,000 public chains, plus five repertoires with anomalous nucleotide sharing, were excluded from co-occurrence clustering. Drawn from immuneACCESS, this table holds only the in-frame rearrangements with V and J called that TCRdb kept. Clones are partly lost; checked studies trace under half to an unresolved V gene and leave the rest unexplained. V, J and clone size derive from that table, while D and trimming were established from the DNA sequence. For this sample there are about 190,000 clones; 75% to 90% appear just once. Roughly 6.7% of the sample is taken by the ten largest.

Recombination connected TRBV6-5 to TRBJ2-5; 8 central nucleotides agree with TRBD1. The DNA end favors TRBJ2-7, so the J call may be wrong. This receptor was obtained from a man aged 40-49 years in good health and CMV-seropositive. Specimen: PBMCs. Here the CDR3 is given as CASRPGTGSYEQYF. The DNA reads as follows: TGTGCCAGCAGGCCCGGGACAGGCTCCTACGAGCAGTACTTC.